These T cell receptor beta chains were read from a single sample in a study of blood T cells in healthy people across ages. TCRdb analysed the 5' RACE reads with MiXCR anew, one entry per CDR3 protein. The data hold approximately 600,000 distinct CDR3 sequences, with roughly 53% observed a single time. The sample comprised blood. Receptors originate from a man in his 60s in good health. Both conserved end residues are part of each CDR3. A D gene is named only where the DNA matches it firmly. Clone size is given for some rows only: seen once, a few or many times, or a class if the clone is expanded.

>-|TRBJ2-7|-|TRBV4-2
CASSQGGGRSYEQYF
TGTGCCAGCAGCCAAGGGGGGGGCCGATCCTACGAGCAGTACTTC
>-|TRBJ2-3|-|TRBV14
CASSPGMGTPSTDTQYF
TGTGCCAGCAGCCCTGGTATGGGGACCCCTAGCACAGATACGCAGTATTTT
>-|TRBJ2-4|TRBD1|TRBV3-1
CASSQVRGGESIQYF
TGTGCCAGCAGCCAAGTGCGAGGGGGCGAGAGCATTCAGTACTTC
>few|TRBJ1-2|-|TRBV6-5
CASSYSGGTYGYTF
TGTGCCAGCAGTTACTCGGGGGGCACCTATGGCTACACCTTC
>once|TRBJ2-4|-|TRBV10-2
CASSESIRIAKNIQYF
TGCGCCAGCAGTGAGTCAATCAGGATAGCCAAAAACATTCAGTACTTC
>-|TRBJ1-1|-|TRBV5-1
CASSLHRGGTEAFF
TGCGCCAGCAGCTTACACCGCGGGGGTACTGAAGCTTTCTTT
>-|TRBJ2-5|-|TRBV5-4
CASSAPRGQETQYF
TGTGCCAGCAGCGCCCCTAGGGGACAAGAGACCCAGTACTTC
>-|TRBJ2-5|-|TRBV9
CASSVGNSWETQYF
TGTGCCAGCAGCGTAGGGAATAGTTGGGAGACCCAGTACTTC
>-|TRBJ1-2|-|TRBV24-1
CATSDPGRTGPGDYGYTF
TGTGCCACCAGTGACCCCGGACGAACAGGCCCGGGAGACTATGGCTACACCTTC
>few|TRBJ2-3|TRBD2|TRBV20-1
CSALGLAGGPDTQYF
TGCAGTGCGCTGGGACTAGCGGGGGGTCCAGATACGCAGTATTTT
>once|TRBJ2-5|-|TRBV20-1
CSAREGFREETQYF
TGCAGTGCTAGAGAGGGTTTCAGAGAAGAGACCCAGTACTTC
>-|TRBJ2-2|-|TRBV29-1
CSVGSTSTGELFF
TGCAGCGTTGGGTCGACTAGCACCGGGGAGCTGTTTTTT
>-|TRBJ2-3|-|TRBV9
CASSVEVPDTQYF
TGTGCCAGCAGCGTAGAAGTTCCAGATACGCAGTATTTT
>-|TRBJ2-1|-|TRBV7-2
CASSKANNEQFF
TGTGCCAGTTCGAAGGCCAACAATGAGCAGTTCTTC
>-|TRBJ1-4|TRBD1|TRBV14
CASSQEIQGEKLFF
TGTGCCAGCAGCCAAGAAATACAGGGGGAAAAACTGTTTTTT
>once|TRBJ1-2|-|TRBV7-8
CASSPGNGYTF
TGTGCCAGCAGCCCGGGAAATGGCTACACCTTC
>-|TRBJ1-4|TRBD1|TRBV23-1
CASRNQDRAEKLFF
TGCGCCAGCAGGAACCAGGACAGGGCTGAAAAACTGTTTTTT
>-|TRBJ2-4|-|TRBV12-3/TRBV12-4
CASSLGTGMGIQYF
TGTGCCAGCAGTTTAGGCACAGGGATGGGCATTCAGTACTTC
>-|TRBJ1-5|-|TRBV28
CASSPLETGSRQRQHF
TGTGCCAGCAGTCCCCTCGAAACAGGGAGTCGTCAGCGCCAGCATTTT
>-|TRBJ1-1|-|TRBV29-1
CSARQASSTEAFF
TGCAGCGCCCGACAGGCATCGAGCACTGAAGCTTTCTTT
>-|TRBJ2-7|-|TRBV6-2/TRBV6-3
CASSEGTEQYF
TGTGCCAGCAGTGAAGGGACAGAGCAGTACTTC
>few|TRBJ2-5|TRBD2|TRBV4-2
CASSQGLAGQGEQYF
TGTGCCAGCAGCCAGGGACTAGCGGGTCAGGGGGAGCAGTACTTC
>-|TRBJ2-5|TRBD1|TRBV15
CATSGRLTGGETQYF
TGTGCCACCAGCGGAAGATTGACAGGGGGCGAGACCCAGTACTTC
>-|TRBJ2-5|-|TRBV6-1
CASRSTIGGGPYRETQYF
TGTGCCAGCAGATCTACCATAGGGGGGGGGCCGTACCGAGAGACCCAGTACTTC
>-|TRBJ1-1|-|TRBV25-1
CASSEPGNTEAFF
TGTGCCAGCAGTGAACCAGGGAACACTGAAGCTTTCTTT
>-|TRBJ2-7|-|TRBV7-6
CASSLAGAGYSYEQYF
TGTGCCAGCAGCTTAGCGGGCGCAGGGTACTCCTACGAGCAGTACTTC
>-|TRBJ2-3|-|TRBV12-3/TRBV12-4
CASSLAVGGRTDTQYF
TGTGCCAGCAGCTTGGCTGTTGGGGGGCGGACAGATACGCAGTATTTT
>-|TRBJ2-5|-|TRBV27
CASSTRNRETQYF
TGTGCCAGCAGCACCAGGAACAGGGAGACCCAGTACTTC
>-|TRBJ2-1|-|TRBV5-5
CASSLGPQPRGTGDEQFF
TGTGCCAGCAGCTTGGGCCCCCAACCGCGAGGGACCGGGGATGAGCAGTTCTTC
>once|TRBJ2-7|-|TRBV5-1
CASSWLGGYEQYF
TGCGCCAGCAGCTGGCTCGGGGGTTACGAGCAGTACTTC
>-|TRBJ2-5|TRBD1|TRBV4-1
CASSLRQGGAYNEQYF
TGCGCCAGCAGCCTACGACAGGGGGGCGCGTACAATGAGCAGTACTTC
>-|TRBJ2-2|TRBD1|TRBV2
CASSPRTGNTGELFF
TGTGCCAGCAGTCCTCGGACAGGGAACACCGGGGAGCTGTTTTTT
>-|TRBJ1-1|TRBD1|TRBV6-5
CASSYSMTGGWGTEAFF
TGTGCCAGCAGTTACTCGATGACAGGGGGATGGGGTACTGAAGCTTTCTTT
>few|TRBJ1-2|-|TRBV3-1
CASSQVSDHGYTF
TGTGCCAGCAGCCAGGTGTCCGACCATGGCTACACCTTC
>-|TRBJ2-7|TRBD1|TRBV5-1
CASSFWGQGWNEQYF
TGCGCCAGCAGCTTCTGGGGACAGGGGTGGAATGAGCAGTACTTC
>-|TRBJ2-5|-|TRBV6-1
CASSEALQGRETQYF
TGTGCCAGCAGTGAAGCCTTACAGGGAAGAGAGACCCAGTACTTC
>-|TRBJ2-5|TRBD1|TRBV7-2
CASSVEGQSSTQYF
TGTGCCAGCAGCGTAGAGGGACAGTCCTCGACCCAGTACTTC
>-|TRBJ1-1|TRBD1|TRBV9
CASSEVEGAAEAFF
TGTGCCAGCAGCGAAGTCGAGGGGGCCGCTGAAGCTTTCTTT
>-|TRBJ2-2|-|TRBV12-5
CASGLTRTGELFF
TGTGCTAGTGGTTTGACCCGAACCGGGGAGCTGTTTTTT
>-|TRBJ2-1|-|TRBV3-1
CASSRGHEQFF
TGTGCCAGCAGCAGGGGCCATGAGCAGTTCTTC
>-|TRBJ2-1|-|TRBV7-9
CASIAGAGFDEQFF
TGTGCCAGCATCGCCGGGGCAGGGTTCGATGAGCAGTTCTTC
>once|TRBJ2-1|TRBD1|TRBV28
CASSSTGGLSWEQFF
TGTGCCAGCAGTTCGACAGGGGGTCTAAGTTGGGAGCAGTTCTTC
>-|TRBJ2-5|TRBD2|TRBV6-1
CASSRLAGGGETQYF
TGTGCCAGCAGTAGACTAGCGGGGGGTGGAGAGACCCAGTACTTC
>-|TRBJ2-7|TRBD2|TRBV6-5
CASSYSTSGGAGEQYF
TGTGCCAGCAGTTACTCAACTAGCGGGGGGGCCGGTGAGCAGTACTTC
>-|TRBJ2-7|-|TRBV7-2
CASSKRRHADEQYF
TGTGCCAGCAGCAAACGCCGACACGCCGATGAGCAGTACTTC
>-|TRBJ2-3|-|TRBV29-1
CSVYGRGGDTQYF
TGCAGCGTTTACGGGCGAGGAGGGGATACGCAGTATTTT
>-|TRBJ2-2|TRBD1|TRBV20-1
CSAQQGGQETGELFF
TGCAGTGCTCAACAGGGGGGCCAGGAAACCGGGGAGCTGTTTTTT
>-|TRBJ2-7|-|TRBV2
CASSVRAYEQYF
TGTGCCAGCAGTGTAAGGGCTTACGAGCAGTACTTC